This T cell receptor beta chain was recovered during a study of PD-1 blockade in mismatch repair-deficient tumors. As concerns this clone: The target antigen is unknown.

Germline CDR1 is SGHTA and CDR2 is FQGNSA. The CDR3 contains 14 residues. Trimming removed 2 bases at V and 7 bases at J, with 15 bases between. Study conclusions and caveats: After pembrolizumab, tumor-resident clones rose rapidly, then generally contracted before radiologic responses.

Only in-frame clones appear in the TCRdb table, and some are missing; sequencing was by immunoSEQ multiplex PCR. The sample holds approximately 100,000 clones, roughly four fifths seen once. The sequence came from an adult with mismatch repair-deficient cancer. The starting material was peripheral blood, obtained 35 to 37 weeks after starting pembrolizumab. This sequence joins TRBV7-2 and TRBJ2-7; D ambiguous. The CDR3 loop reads CASSLLRTEREQYF. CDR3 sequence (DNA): TGTGCCAGCAGCTTACTACGAACAGAAAGGGAGCAGTACTTC.